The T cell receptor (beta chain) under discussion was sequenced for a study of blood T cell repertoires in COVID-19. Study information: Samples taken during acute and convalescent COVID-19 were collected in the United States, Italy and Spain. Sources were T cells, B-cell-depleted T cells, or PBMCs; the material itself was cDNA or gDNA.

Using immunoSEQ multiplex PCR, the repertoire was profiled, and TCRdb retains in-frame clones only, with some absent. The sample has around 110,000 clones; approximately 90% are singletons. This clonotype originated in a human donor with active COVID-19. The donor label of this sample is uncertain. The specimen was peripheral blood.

The CDR3 nucleotides are TGTGCCAGCAGCTTAGGCGACAGGTTCAATGAAAAACTGTTTTTT. Translating it yields CASSLGDRFNEKLFF. The V call is TRBV7-9, the J call TRBJ1-4, with D perhaps matching TRBD1 (6 bases). Germline V gene lookup returns CDR1 SEHNR and CDR2 FQNEAQ (reference sequence). Trimming pared 1 base from V and 5 bases from J, leaving 11 bases between. This CDR3 contains 15 residues.